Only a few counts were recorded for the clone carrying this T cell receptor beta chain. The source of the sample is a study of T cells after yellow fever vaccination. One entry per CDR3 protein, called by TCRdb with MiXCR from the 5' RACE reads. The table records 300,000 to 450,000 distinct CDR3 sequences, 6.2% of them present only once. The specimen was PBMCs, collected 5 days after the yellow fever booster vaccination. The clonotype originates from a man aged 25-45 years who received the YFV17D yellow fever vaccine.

CDR3 in DNA: TGCAGCGGGGGACGGACAAACAATGAGCAGTTCTTC. This codes for CSGGRTNNEQFF. The chain uses TRBV29-1 and TRBJ2-1; D may correspond to TRBD1 or TRBD2 (5 bases each). The CDR3 runs to 12 residues. V was clipped by 7 bases and J by 5 bases, with 12 bases between them. From germline, CDR1 is SQVTM and CDR2 ANQGSEA.